Below, one TCR beta chain is given with its context. The target antigen is unknown. This record belongs to a study of T cell responses to AZD1222 COVID-19 vaccine. The CDR3 spans 17 residues. Trimming shortened V by 1 base and J by 2 bases, and 15 bases separated the two germline ends. In germline, CDR1 is WSHSY, CDR2 SAAADI. Assay: immunoSEQ multiplex PCR; the TCRdb copy retains only in-frame clones and omits some. The table shows roughly 120,000 clones, with about 89% occurring only once. Findings and caveats of the study: Spike-specific TCR breadth and depth rose after two AZD1222 doses. Mapped onto spike, vaccine-associated CD4 TCRs spanned it and were dominant at 160-218 and 743-854.

This specimen was peripheral blood, taken on day 0 of AZD1222 vaccination. The TCR originated in an adult in good health. The chain is built from TRBV10-2 and TRBJ1-5; D perhaps matches TRBD1 (6 bases). For the CDR3, the DNA is TGCGCCAGCAGTGAGTGGTCAGGGAAGGGGGGCAATCAGCCCCAGCATTTT. Its protein product is CASSEWSGKGGNQPQHF.